These 26 T cell receptor beta chains were all obtained from the same sample, sequenced in a study of cytomegalovirus exposure and HLA in healthy donors. The primer mix had 60 Vbeta and 13 Jbeta primers. Assay used: immunoSEQ multiplex PCR; TCRdb lists only in-frame clones, some missing. The sample carries 130,000 or so clones, 8.5% to 10% recorded once. Sequenced input: PBMCs. The receptors shown here come from a man in his forties in good health and CMV-seronegative.

This CDR3 reads CASSSYRDSSYEQYF. For the CDR3, the DNA is TGCGCCAGCAGCTCCTACCGGGACAGCTCCTACGAGCAGTACTTC. The chain employs TRBV4-1 and TRBJ2-5; 7 bases agree with TRBD1. The DNA end favors TRBJ2-7, so the J call may be wrong. The CDR3 runs 15 residues. CDR1 is MGHRA and CDR2 is YSYEKL in the germline V gene.

This clone was observed a handful of times. The chain employs TRBV2 and TRBJ1-1; 8 positions agree with TRBD1. V shed 4 bases and J 5 bases; nucleotides not matched to a gene: 6. Germline V gene sequence: CDR1 SNHLY, CDR2 FYNNEI. The CDR3 is made up of 14 amino acids. In DNA, the CDR3 is TGTGCCAGCAGTGCCGACAGGGGCAGGACTGAAGCTTTCTTT. Amino acids: CASSADRGRTEAFF. The variable domain in full, with the rest retrieved from reference TRBV2 and TRBJ1-1, is EPEVTQTPSHQVTQMGQEVILRCVPISNHLYFYWYRQILGQKVEFLVSFYNNEISEKSEIFDDQFSVERPDGSNFTLKIRSTKLEDSAMYFCASSADRGRTEAFFGQGTRLTVV.

J is TRBJ2-7 and V is TRBV6-5; D not resolved. Trimming cost V 6 bases and J 2 bases, with 11 bases left between them. CDR3 length equals 13 residues. Germline lookup yields CDR1 MNHEY and CDR2 SVGAGI. The CDR3 region is CASRPTKTYEQYF. CDR3 DNA sequence: TGTGCCAGCAGGCCGACAAAAACCTACGAGCAGTACTTC.

The sample holds a few counts of this clone. The J gene is TRBJ1-3, the V gene TRBV9; D not resolved. V was trimmed by 0 bases and J by 0 bases, leaving 13 bases between them. The CDR3 length is 17 residues. Germline assignment: CDR1 SGDLS and CDR2 YYNGEE. The CDR3 is CASSVGPPTGSGNTIYF. CDR3 DNA sequence: TGTGCCAGCAGCGTAGGGCCCCCCACGGGCTCTGGAAACACCATATATTTT.

The CDR3 spells CASSSGQSLAKNIQYF. The CDR3 bases are TGTGCCAGCAGCTCCGGACAGTCCTTAGCCAAAAACATTCAGTACTTC. This rearrangement joins TRBV7-8 to TRBJ2-4; tentative D call: TRBD1 (6 bases). V shed 4 bases and J shed 0 bases, with 13 bases lying between them. This CDR3 has 16 amino acids. Germline V lookup: CDR1 SGHVS, CDR2 FQNEAQ.

This clone showed up just a few times. The chain couples TRBV29-1 to TRBJ1-2; TRBD1 aligns across 8 bases. Germline CDR1 reads SQVTM; CDR2 reads ANQGSEA. The CDR3 consists of 13 residues. The V and J ends lost 5 bases and 3 bases, in that order; junction bases with no gene match: 5. The chain's CDR3 is CSVWDRNYYGYTF. Written as DNA, the CDR3 is TGCAGCGTTTGGGACAGGAATTACTATGGCTACACCTTC.

This clone was seen only a few times. The chain employs TRBV5-6 and TRBJ1-1; no clear D gene. Germline CDR1 reads SGHDT; CDR2 reads YYEEEE. Trimming took 4 bases from V and 0 from J, leaving 7 bases between them. There are 13 residues in the CDR3. The CDR3 here is CASSPGMNTEAFF. Written as DNA, the CDR3 is TGTGCCAGCAGCCCCGGGATGAACACTGAAGCTTTCTTT. Complete variable domain (other parts from reference TRBV5-6 and TRBJ1-1): DAGVTQSPTHLIKTRGQQVTLRCSPKSGHDTVSWYQQALGQGPQFIFQYYEEEERQRGNFPDRFSGHQFPNYSSELNVNALLLGDSALYLCASSPGMNTEAFFGQGTRLTVV.

This clone has just a few counts. V usage is TRBV2 and J usage is TRBJ2-3; unclear D gene. Trimming cost V 7 bases and J 2 bases, with 10 bases left between them. CDR1 and CDR2 (germline): SNHLY, FYNNEI. CDR3 length: 13 amino acids. This CDR3 is CASNPLSTDTQYF. The CDR3 DNA follows: TGTGCCAGCAATCCTCTTTCCACAGATACGCAGTATTTT. The whole variable domain, filled in from reference TRBV2 and TRBJ2-3, reads EPEVTQTPSHQVTQMGQEVILRCVPISNHLYFYWYRQILGQKVEFLVSFYNNEISEKSEIFDDQFSVERPDGSNFTLKIRSTKLEDSAMYFCASNPLSTDTQYFGPGTRLTVL.

The chain uses TRBV5-1 and TRBJ2-3; 8 bases match TRBD1. V trimming: 0 bases; J trimming: 5 bases; junction bases outside the gene matches: 2. This CDR3 has 14 residues. CDR1 is SGHRS and CDR2 is YFSETQ in the germline V gene. The DNA for the CDR3 is TGCGCCAGCAGCTTGGCCAGGGGGCAAGATACGCAGTATTTT. Amino acid sequence: CASSLARGQDTQYF.

This clone has just a few counts. The V and J genes are TRBV4-1 and TRBJ2-1, with 12 positions matching TRBD2. This CDR3 region has 16 residues. The germline V gene encodes CDR1 MGHRA and CDR2 YSYEKL. With V trimmed by 1 base and J by 9 bases, 7 bases remained unmatched. Here the CDR3 DNA reads TGCGCCAGCAGCCAAGGCGGACTAGCGGGGATCGGTGAGCAGTTCTTC. Translating gives CASSQGGLAGIGEQFF.

V usage is TRBV11-3 and J usage is TRBJ1-5; D is undetermined. This CDR3 region has 18 residues. Trimming stripped 4 bases from V and 8 bases from J, with 27 bases between. Germline values: CDR1 SGHNT, CDR2 YENEEA. The CDR3 nucleotides read TGTGCCAGCAGCTCGCATCGGCAGAGGCAGATCCTAATCAAGCCCCAGCATTTT. This codes for CASSSHRQRQILIKPQHF.

This clone was seen a few times. The genes are TRBV5-4 and TRBJ1-2; 7 nucleotides line up with TRBD1. CDR3 length equals 12 residues. CDR1 is SGHNT, CDR2 YYREEE, per germline (reference sequence). Losses at the gene ends were 4 bases for V and 4 bases for J; bases not matched to a gene: 1. CDR3 DNA: TGTGCCAGCAGCGACAGGGTCTATGGCTACACCTTC. This sequence encodes CASSDRVYGYTF.

The rearrangement uses TRBV27 and TRBJ1-1; 9 nucleotides match TRBD1. The CDR3 contains 14 residues. The V and J ends lost 3 bases and 7 bases, in that order; junction bases with no gene match: 6. CDR1 and CDR2 (germline): MNHEY, SMNVEV (reference sequence). The DNA for the CDR3 is TGTGCCAGCAGTTTGGGACAGGGATTTCTTGAAGCTTTCTTT. It is translated as CASSLGQGFLEAFF.

This clone was observed a few times. The chain is built from TRBV11-2 and TRBJ2-3, with 8 positions matching TRBD1. After removal of 0 bases from V and 3 bases from J, the junction contained 2 bases not matched to a gene. There are 15 residues in the CDR3. CDR1 and CDR2 from the germline V gene are SGHAT and FQNNGV. The CDR3 DNA is TGTGCCAGCAGCTTAGAATACAGGGGGACAGATACGCAGTATTTT. Protein product: CASSLEYRGTDTQYF.

The chain links TRBV19 to TRBJ1-1; D is ambiguous. Germline V gene sequence: CDR1 LNHDA, CDR2 SQIVND (reference sequence). The CDR3 extends over 13 amino acids. Trimming cost V 5 bases and J 4 bases, with 11 bases left between them. CDR3 amino acids: CASSLQKTTEAFF. The CDR3 DNA follows: TGTGCCAGTAGTCTACAGAAAACCACTGAAGCTTTCTTT.

The chain employs TRBV7-9 and TRBJ2-5, with 7 bases identical to TRBD1. CDR3 length: 15 amino acids. V lost 1 base, J lost 3 bases, and 5 bases stayed unmatched. Germline assignment: CDR1 SEHNR and CDR2 FQNEAQ (reference sequence). The CDR3 nucleotides are TGTGCCAGCAGCTTAGTGACAGGGTTGGAAGAGACCCAGTACTTC. Translating it yields CASSLVTGLEETQYF.

The rearrangement joins TRBV6-1 to TRBJ1-5; D perhaps matches TRBD1 (5 bases). CDR3 size: 15 residues. V lost 6 bases, J lost 6 bases, and 18 bases lay in between. Germline CDR1 reads MNHNS; CDR2 reads SASEGT. In nucleotides, the CDR3 is TGTGCCAGCAGACTTTTTCAGGGAAACCGTCAGCCCCAGCATTTT. Translating it yields CASRLFQGNRQPQHF.

This clone occurred a few times. CDR3 coding DNA: TGTGCCAGCTCACGGACAGGGGGGACCGGGGAGCTGTTTTTT. This translates into CASSRTGGTGELFF. The rearrangement links TRBV18 to TRBJ2-2; 10 bases fit TRBD1. Trimming took 4 bases from V and 5 from J; bases not matched to a gene: 1. The CDR3 spans 14 residues. CDR1 KGHSH and CDR2 LQKENI come from the germline V gene.

This clone was counted a few times. The chain has TRBV7-3 and TRBJ2-1; 7 nucleotides align to TRBD2. V lost 0 bases and J lost 7; bases outside the gene matches: 6. This CDR3 region has 15 residues. Germline CDR1 reads SGHTA; CDR2 reads FQGTGA. The CDR3 coding sequence is TGTGCCAGCAGCTTAACACGCGGGGGAATGAATGAGCAGTTCTTC. Amino acid sequence: CASSLTRGGMNEQFF.

The chain couples TRBV5-6 to TRBJ2-7, with TRBD1 identical over 11 bases. With V trimmed by 9 bases and J by 6 bases, 5 bases remained unmatched. CDR1 is SGHDT and CDR2 is YYEEEE in the germline V gene. The CDR3 runs 12 residues. The CDR3 DNA reads TGTGCCACCCGGACAGGGGGCGGCGAGCAGTACTTC. Translation: CATRTGGGEQYF.

The chain recombines TRBV19 with TRBJ2-1, with a weak D call TRBD1 (6 bases). The germline gives CDR1 LNHDA, CDR2 SQIVND (reference sequence). Between the trimmed V and J ends, which lost 8 bases and 8 bases, there was a span of 16 bases. The CDR3 is 13 residues long. Here the CDR3 DNA reads TGTGCCAGTTCTACCGGACAGATGGATGAGCAGTTCTTC. The encoded protein is CASSTGQMDEQFF.

The chain links TRBV9 to TRBJ2-7; no definite D call. The V end lost 0 bases, the J end lost 7 bases, and 14 bases lay between the germline ends. The CDR3 has 14 residues. Looked up from germline, CDR1 is SGDLS and CDR2 is YYNGEE. The CDR3 loop is CASSVGQQTLEQYF. DNA of the CDR3: TGTGCCAGCAGCGTAGGTCAACAGACCCTAGAGCAGTACTTC.

The J gene is TRBJ2-3, the V gene TRBV2, with TRBD1 matching 10 bases. Trimming cost V 6 bases and J 6 bases; bases outside gene matches: 3. The CDR3 runs 13 residues. The germline V gene encodes CDR1 SNHLY and CDR2 FYNNEI. The CDR3 loop is CASRDRGSDTQYF. As DNA, the CDR3 is TGTGCCAGCAGGGACAGGGGGTCGGATACGCAGTATTTT.

This chain joins TRBV6-1 and TRBJ1-4; 10 nucleotides line up with TRBD1. This CDR3 has 15 residues. Germline CDR1 is MNHNS and CDR2 is SASEGT. V was pared by 0 bases and J by 7 bases, with 2 bases of the junction left unmatched. CDR3 in DNA: TGTGCCAGCAGTGAAGCAGGACAGGGGGGTGAAAAACTGTTTTTT. This encodes CASSEAGQGGEKLFF.

This clone showed up just a few times. This chain links TRBV5-6 with TRBJ1-1; D is perhaps TRBD1 (5 bases). CDR3 length equals 16 residues. The V end was cut by 3 bases, the J end by 4 bases, with 19 bases between. Per germline, CDR1 SGHDT and CDR2 YYEEEE. The CDR3 region is CASSWSMGEVSTEAFF. CDR3 DNA sequence: TGTGCCAGCAGCTGGTCTATGGGGGAGGTGAGCACTGAAGCTTTCTTT. Full variable domain (missing parts from reference TRBV5-6 and TRBJ1-1): DAGVTQSPTHLIKTRGQQVTLRCSPKSGHDTVSWYQQALGQGPQFIFQYYEEEERQRGNFPDRFSGHQFPNYSSELNVNALLLGDSALYLCASSWSMGEVSTEAFFGQGTRLTVV.

This chain joins TRBV5-1 and TRBJ2-5, with 7 bases identical to TRBD1. In germline, CDR1 is SGHRS, CDR2 YFSETQ. Germline trimming cut 7 bases from V and 1 base from J; bases unmatched to any gene: 13. CDR3 length: 16 amino acids. CDR3 nucleotide sequence: TGCGCCAGCCGCCCACAGGGGAGCCAGGGCCAAGAGACCCAGTACTTC. This codes for CASRPQGSQGQETQYF.